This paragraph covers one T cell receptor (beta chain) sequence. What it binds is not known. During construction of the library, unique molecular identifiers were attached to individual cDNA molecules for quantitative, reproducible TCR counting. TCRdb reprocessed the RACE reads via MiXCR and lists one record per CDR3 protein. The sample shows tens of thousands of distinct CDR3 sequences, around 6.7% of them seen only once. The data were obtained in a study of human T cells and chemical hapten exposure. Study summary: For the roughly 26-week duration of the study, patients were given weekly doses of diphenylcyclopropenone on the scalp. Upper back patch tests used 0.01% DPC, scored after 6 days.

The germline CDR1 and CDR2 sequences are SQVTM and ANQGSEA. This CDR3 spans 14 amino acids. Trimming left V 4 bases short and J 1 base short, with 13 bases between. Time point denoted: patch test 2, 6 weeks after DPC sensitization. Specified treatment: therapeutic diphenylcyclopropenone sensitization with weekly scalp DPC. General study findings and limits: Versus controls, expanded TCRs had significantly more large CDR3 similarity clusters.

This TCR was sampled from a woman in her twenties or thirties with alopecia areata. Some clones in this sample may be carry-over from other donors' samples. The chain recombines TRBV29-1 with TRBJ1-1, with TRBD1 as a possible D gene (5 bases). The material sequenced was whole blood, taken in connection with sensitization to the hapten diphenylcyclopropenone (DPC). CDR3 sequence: CSVVGHGPNTEAFF. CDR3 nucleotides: TGCAGCGTTGTGGGGCACGGGCCGAACACTGAAGCTTTCTTT.